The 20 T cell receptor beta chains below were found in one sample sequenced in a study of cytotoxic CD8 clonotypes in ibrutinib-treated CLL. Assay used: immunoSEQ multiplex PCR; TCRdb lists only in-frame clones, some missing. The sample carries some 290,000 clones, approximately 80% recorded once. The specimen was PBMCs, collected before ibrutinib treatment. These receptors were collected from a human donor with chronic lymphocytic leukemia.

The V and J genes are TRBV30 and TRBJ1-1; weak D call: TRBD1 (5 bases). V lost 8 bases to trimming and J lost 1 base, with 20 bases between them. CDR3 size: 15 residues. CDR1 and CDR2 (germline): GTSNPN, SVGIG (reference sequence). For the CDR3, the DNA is TGTGCCGGAAAAACCAGATTCAGGGAGAACACTGAAGCTTTCTTT. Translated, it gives CAGKTRFRENTEAFF.

The DNA for the CDR3 is TGCAGCCCGACGAGACCGCTGACAGGGGAAGGGGATACGCAGTATTTT. This codes for CSPTRPLTGEGDTQYF. V usage is TRBV29-1 and J usage is TRBJ2-3; 8 bases align to TRBD1. There are 16 residues in the CDR3. With V trimmed by 8 bases and J by 6 bases, 19 bases remained unmatched. CDR1 SQVTM and CDR2 ANQGSEA come from the germline V gene.

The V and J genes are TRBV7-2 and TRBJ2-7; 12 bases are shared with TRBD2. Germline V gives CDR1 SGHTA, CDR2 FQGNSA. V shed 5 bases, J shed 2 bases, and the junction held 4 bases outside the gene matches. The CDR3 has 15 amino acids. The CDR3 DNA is TGTGCCAGCAGCCCCCGGACTAGCGGGACCTACGAGCAGTACTTC. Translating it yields CASSPRTSGTYEQYF.

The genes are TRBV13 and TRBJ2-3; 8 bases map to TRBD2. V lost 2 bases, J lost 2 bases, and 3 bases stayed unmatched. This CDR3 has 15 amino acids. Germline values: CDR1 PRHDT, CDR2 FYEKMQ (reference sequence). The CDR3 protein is CASSLTGGPTDTQYF. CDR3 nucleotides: TGTGCCAGCAGCTTAACGGGAGGGCCCACAGATACGCAGTATTTT.

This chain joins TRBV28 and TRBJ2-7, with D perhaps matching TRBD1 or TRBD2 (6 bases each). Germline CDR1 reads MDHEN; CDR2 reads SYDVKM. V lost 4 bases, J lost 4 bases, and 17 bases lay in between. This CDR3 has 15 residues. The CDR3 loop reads CASSSPAGTPYEQYF. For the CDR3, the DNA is TGTGCCAGCAGTTCCCCGGCGGGGACACCATACGAGCAGTACTTC.

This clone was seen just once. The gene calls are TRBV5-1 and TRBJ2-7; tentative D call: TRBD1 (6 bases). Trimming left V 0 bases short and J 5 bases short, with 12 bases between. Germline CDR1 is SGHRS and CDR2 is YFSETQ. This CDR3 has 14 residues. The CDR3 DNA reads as TGCGCCAGCAGCTTGGGACAGGTTGGGGACGAGCAGTACTTC. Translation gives CASSLGQVGDEQYF.

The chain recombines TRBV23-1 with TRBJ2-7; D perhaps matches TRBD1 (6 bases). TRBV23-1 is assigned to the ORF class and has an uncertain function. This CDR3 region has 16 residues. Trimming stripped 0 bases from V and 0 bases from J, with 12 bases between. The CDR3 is CASSQSRGNDSYEQYF. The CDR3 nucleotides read TGCGCCAGCAGTCAATCCAGGGGAAATGACTCCTACGAGCAGTACTTC.

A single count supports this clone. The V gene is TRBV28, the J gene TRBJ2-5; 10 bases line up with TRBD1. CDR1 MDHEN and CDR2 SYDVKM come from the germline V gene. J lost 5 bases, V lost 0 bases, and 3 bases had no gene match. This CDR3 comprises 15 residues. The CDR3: CASSLWTGGGETQYF. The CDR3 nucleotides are TGTGCCAGCAGTTTATGGACAGGGGGCGGGGAGACCCAGTACTTC. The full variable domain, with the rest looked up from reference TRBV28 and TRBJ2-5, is DVKVTQSSRYLVKRTGEKVFLECVQDMDHENMFWYRQDPGLGLRLIYFSYDVKMKEKGDIPEGYSVSREKKERFSLILESASTNQTSMYLCASSLWTGGGETQYFGPGTRLLVL.

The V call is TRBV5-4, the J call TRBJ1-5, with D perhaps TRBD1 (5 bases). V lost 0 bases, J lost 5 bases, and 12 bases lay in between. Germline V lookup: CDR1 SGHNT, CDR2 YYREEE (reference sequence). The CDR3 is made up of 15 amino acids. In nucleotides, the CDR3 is TGTGCCAGCAGCTTGGATCTCCAGGGACATCAGCCCCAGCATTTT. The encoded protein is CASSLDLQGHQPQHF.

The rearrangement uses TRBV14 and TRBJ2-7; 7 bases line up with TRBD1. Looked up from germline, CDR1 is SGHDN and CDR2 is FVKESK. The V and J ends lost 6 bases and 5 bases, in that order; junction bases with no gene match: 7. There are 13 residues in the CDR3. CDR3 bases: TGTGCCAGCAGACAAACAGGGGTCGACGAGCAGTACTTC. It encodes CASRQTGVDEQYF.

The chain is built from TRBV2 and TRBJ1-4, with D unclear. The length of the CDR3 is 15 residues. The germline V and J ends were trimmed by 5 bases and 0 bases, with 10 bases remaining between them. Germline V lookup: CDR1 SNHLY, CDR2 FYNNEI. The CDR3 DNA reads TGTGCCAGCAGTCAGGACCGTTCAACTAATGAAAAACTGTTTTTT. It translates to CASSQDRSTNEKLFF.

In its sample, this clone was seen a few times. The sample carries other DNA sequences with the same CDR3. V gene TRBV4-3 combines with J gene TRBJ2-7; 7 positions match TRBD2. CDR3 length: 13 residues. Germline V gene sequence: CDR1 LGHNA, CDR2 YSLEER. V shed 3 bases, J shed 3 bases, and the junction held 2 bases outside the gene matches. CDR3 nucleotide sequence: TGCGCCAGCAGCCACACGGGGGGCTACGAGCAGTACTTC. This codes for CASSHTGGYEQYF.

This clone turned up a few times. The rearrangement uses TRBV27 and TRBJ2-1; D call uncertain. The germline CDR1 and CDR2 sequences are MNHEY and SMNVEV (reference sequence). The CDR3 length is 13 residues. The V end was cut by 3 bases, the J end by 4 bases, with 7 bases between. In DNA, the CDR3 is TGTGCCAGCAGTTTCCAGAGGTACAATGAGCAGTTCTTC. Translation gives CASSFQRYNEQFF.

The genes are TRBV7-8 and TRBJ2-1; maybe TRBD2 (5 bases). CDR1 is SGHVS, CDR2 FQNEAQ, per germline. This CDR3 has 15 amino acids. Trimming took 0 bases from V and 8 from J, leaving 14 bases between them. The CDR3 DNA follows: TGTGCCAGCAGCTTAGCGGGAGAGTTTTGGCATGAGCAGTTCTTC. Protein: CASSLAGEFWHEQFF.

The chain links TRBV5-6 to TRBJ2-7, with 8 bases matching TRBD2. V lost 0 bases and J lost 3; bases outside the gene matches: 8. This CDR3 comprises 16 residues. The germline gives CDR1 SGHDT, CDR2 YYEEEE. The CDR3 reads CASSLVREGTFYEQYF. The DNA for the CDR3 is TGTGCCAGCAGCTTGGTACGGGAGGGTACTTTCTACGAGCAGTACTTC.

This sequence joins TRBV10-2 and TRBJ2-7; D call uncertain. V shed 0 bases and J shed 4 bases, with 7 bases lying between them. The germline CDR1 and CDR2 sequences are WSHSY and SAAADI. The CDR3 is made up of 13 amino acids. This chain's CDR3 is CASSESYSYEQYF. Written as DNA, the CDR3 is TGCGCCAGCAGTGAGTCGTACAGTTACGAGCAGTACTTC.

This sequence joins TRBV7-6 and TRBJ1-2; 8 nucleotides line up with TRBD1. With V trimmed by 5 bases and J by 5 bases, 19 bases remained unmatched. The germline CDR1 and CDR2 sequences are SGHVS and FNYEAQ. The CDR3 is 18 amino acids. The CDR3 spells CASSPLMGDRPLRYGYTF. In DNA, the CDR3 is TGTGCCAGCAGCCCACTTATGGGGGACAGGCCCCTGAGATATGGCTACACCTTC.

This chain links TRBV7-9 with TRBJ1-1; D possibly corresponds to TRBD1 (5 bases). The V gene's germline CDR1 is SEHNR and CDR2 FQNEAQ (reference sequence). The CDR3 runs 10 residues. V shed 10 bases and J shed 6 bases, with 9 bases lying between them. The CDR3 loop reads CATGTSEAFF. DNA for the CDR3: TGTGCCACGGGGACCTCTGAAGCTTTCTTT.

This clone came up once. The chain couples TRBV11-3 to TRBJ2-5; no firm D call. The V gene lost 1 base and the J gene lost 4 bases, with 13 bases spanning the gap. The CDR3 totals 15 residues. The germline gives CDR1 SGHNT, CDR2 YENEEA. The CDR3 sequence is CASSLGRTWGETQYF. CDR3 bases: TGTGCCAGCAGCTTAGGCCGCACCTGGGGAGAGACCCAGTACTTC.

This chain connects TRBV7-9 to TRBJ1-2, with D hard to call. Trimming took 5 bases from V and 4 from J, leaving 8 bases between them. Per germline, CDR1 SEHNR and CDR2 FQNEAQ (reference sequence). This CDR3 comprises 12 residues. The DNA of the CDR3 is TGTGCCAGCAGCCCGGACGGCTATGGCTACACCTTC. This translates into CASSPDGYGYTF.